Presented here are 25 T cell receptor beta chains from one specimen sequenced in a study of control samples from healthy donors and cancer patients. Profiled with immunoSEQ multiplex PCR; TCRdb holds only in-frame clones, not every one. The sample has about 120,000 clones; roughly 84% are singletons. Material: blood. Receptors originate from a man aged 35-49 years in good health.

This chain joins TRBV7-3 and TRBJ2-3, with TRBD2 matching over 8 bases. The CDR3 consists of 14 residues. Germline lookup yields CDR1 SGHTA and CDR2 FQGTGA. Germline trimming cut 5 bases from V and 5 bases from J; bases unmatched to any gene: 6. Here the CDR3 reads CASSQSGGGDTQYF. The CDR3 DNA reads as TGTGCCAGCAGCCAGAGCGGGGGAGGAGATACGCAGTATTTT.

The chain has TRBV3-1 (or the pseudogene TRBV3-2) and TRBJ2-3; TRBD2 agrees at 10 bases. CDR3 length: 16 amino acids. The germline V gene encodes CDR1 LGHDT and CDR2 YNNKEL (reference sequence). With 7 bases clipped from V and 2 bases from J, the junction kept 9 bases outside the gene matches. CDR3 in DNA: TGTGCCAGCACGAGAGCGGGGGGGCGGCACACAGATACGCAGTATTTT. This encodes CASTRAGGRHTDTQYF.

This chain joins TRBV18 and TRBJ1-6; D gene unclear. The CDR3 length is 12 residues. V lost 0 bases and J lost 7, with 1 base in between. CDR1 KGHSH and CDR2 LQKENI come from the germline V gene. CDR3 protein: CASSPPNSPLHF. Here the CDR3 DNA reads TGTGCCAGCTCACCACCAAATTCACCCCTCCACTTT.

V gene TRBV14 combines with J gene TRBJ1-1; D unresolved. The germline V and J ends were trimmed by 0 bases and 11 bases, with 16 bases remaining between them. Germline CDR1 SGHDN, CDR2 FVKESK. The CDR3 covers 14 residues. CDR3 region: CASSQDLSPAGAFF. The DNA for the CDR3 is TGTGCCAGCAGCCAAGATCTAAGCCCCGCGGGGGCTTTCTTT.

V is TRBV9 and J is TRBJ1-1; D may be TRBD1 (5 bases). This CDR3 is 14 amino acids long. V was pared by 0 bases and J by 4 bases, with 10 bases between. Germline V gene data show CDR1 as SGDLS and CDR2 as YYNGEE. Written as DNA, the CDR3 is TGTGCCAGCAGCGTAGGGATTGGGGGCACTGAAGCTTTCTTT. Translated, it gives CASSVGIGGTEAFF. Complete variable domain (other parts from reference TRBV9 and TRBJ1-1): DSGVTQTPKHLITATGQRVTLRCSPRSGDLSVYWYQQSLDQGLQFLIQYYNGEERAKGNILERFSAQQFPDLHSELNLSSLELGDSALYFCASSVGIGGTEAFFGQGTRLTVV.

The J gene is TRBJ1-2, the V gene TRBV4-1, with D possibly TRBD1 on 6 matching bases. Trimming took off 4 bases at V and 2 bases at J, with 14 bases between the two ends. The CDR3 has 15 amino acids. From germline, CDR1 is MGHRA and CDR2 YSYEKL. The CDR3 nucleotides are TGCGCCAGCAGCCCCGGACAGACAATAAACTATGGCTACACCTTC. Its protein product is CASSPGQTINYGYTF.

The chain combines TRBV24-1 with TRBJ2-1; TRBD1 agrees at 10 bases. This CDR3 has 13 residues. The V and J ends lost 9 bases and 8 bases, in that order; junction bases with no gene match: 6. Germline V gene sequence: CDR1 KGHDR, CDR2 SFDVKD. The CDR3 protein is CATEGTGDHEQFF. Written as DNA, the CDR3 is TGTGCCACCGAGGGGACAGGGGACCATGAGCAGTTCTTC.

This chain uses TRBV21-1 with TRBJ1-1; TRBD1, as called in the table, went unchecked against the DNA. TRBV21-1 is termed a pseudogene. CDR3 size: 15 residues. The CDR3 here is CASSKEDRKDTEAFF. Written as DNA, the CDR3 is TGTGCCAGCAGCAAAGAGGACAGGAAGGACACTGAAGCTTTCTTT.

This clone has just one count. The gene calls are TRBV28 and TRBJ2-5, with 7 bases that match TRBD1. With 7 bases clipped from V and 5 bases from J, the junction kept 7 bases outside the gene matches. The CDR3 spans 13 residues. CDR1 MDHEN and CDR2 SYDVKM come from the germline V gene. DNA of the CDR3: TGTGCCAGCAACTCCCCAGGGGGTGAGACCCAGTACTTC. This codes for CASNSPGGETQYF.

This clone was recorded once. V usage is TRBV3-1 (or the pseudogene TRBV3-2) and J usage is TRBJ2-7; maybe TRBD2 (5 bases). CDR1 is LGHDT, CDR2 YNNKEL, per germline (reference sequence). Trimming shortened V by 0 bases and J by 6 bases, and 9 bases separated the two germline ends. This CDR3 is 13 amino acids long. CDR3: CASSQDRGPEQYF. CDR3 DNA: TGTGCCAGCAGCCAAGATCGAGGGCCCGAGCAGTACTTC.

This CDR3 is CASSLTDRGAYEQYF. The CDR3 DNA follows: TGTGCCAGCAGCTTAACGGACAGGGGAGCCTACGAGCAGTACTTC. This sequence joins TRBV3-1 (or the pseudogene TRBV3-2) and TRBJ2-7, with 9 bases that match TRBD1. The CDR3 contains 15 residues. J gave up 2 bases and V 5 bases, and 7 bases lay outside the gene matches. The V gene's germline CDR1 is LGHDT and CDR2 YNNKEL (reference sequence).

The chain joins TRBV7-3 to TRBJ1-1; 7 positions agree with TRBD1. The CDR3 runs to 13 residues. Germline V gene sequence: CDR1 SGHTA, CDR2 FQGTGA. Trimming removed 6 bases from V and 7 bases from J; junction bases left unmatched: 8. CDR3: CASSRAGGIEAFF. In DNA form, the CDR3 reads TGTGCCAGCAGTCGAGCAGGGGGAATTGAAGCTTTCTTT.

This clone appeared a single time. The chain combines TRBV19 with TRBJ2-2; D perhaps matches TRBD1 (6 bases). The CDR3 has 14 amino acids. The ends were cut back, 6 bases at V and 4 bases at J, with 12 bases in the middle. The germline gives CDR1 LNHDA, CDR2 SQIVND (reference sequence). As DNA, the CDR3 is TGTGCCAGTAGCAACGTAGGGGGCACCGGGGAGCTGTTTTTT. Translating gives CASSNVGGTGELFF.

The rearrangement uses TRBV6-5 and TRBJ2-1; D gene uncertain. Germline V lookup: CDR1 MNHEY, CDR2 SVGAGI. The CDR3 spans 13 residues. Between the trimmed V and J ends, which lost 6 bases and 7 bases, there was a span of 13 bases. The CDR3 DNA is TGTGCCAGCAGAAGACCCCCGGTAAATGAGCAGTTCTTC. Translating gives CASRRPPVNEQFF.

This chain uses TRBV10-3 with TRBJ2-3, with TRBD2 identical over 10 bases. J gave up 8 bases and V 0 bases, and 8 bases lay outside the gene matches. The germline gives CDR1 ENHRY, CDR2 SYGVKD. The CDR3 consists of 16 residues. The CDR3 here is CAISESAGGLSPTQYF. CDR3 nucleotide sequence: TGTGCCATCAGTGAGTCAGCGGGGGGGCTTTCCCCTACGCAGTATTTT.

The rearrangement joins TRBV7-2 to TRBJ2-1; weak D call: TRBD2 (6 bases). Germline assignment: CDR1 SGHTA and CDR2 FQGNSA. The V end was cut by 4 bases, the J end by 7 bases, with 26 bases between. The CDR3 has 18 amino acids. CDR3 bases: TGTGCCAGCAGCTACGGGGGACGGGGAAAACCCCCCGGGAATGAGCAGTTCTTC. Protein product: CASSYGGRGKPPGNEQFF.

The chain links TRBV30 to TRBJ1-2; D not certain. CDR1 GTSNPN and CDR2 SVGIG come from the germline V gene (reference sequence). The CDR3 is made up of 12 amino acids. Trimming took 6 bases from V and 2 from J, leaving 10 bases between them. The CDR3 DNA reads TGTGCCTGCCAAGACAAGAACTATGGCTACACCTTC. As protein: CACQDKNYGYTF.

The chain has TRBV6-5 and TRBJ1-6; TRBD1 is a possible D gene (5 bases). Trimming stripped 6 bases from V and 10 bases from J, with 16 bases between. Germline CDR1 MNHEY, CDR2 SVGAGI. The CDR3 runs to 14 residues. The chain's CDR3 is CASSRGMEGSPLHF. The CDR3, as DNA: TGTGCCAGCAGCCGGGGGATGGAGGGCTCACCCCTCCACTTT.

CDR3 amino acids: CASSGTRGWRAFF. Written as DNA, the CDR3 is TGTGCCAGCAGTGGTACCAGGGGTTGGCGAGCTTTCTTT. The chain couples TRBV6-6 to TRBJ1-1; D is perhaps TRBD1 (6 bases). Trimming stripped 5 bases from V and 10 bases from J, with 17 bases between. Germline CDR1 and CDR2: MNHNY and SVGAGI (reference sequence). The CDR3 is 13 amino acids.

The CDR3 reads CARRGPSPLHF. CDR3 nucleotides: TGTGCCAGAAGAGGCCCTTCACCCCTCCACTTT. The J gene is TRBJ1-6, the V gene TRBV5-3; D unclear. TRBV5-3 is an ORF, and what it does is uncertain. The V gene lost 5 bases and the J gene lost 9 bases, with 6 bases spanning the gap. The length of the CDR3 is 11 residues.

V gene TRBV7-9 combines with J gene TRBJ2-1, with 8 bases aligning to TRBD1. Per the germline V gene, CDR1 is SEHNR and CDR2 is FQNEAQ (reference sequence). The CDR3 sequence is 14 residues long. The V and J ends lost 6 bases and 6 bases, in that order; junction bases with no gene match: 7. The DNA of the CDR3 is TGTGCCAGCAGTTTGACAGGGGTTGGCAATGAGCAGTTCTTC. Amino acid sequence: CASSLTGVGNEQFF.

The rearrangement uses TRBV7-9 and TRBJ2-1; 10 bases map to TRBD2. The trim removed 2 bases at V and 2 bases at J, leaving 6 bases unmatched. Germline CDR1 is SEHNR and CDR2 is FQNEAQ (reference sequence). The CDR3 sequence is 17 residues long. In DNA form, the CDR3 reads TGTGCCAGCAGCTTACGAGTTAGCGGGGGGACCTACAATGAGCAGTTCTTC. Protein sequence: CASSLRVSGGTYNEQFF.

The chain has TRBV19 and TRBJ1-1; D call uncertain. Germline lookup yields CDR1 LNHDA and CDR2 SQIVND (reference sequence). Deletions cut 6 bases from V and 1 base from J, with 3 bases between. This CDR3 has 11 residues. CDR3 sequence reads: CASRGNTEAFF. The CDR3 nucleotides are TGTGCCAGTAGGGGGAACACTGAAGCTTTCTTT.

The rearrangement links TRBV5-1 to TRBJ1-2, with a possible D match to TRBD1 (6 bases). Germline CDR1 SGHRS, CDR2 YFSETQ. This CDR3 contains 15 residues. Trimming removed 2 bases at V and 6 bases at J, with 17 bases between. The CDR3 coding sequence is TGCGCCAGCAGCTTCACGGGGGAGAACAGGGATGGCTACACCTTC. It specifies CASSFTGENRDGYTF.

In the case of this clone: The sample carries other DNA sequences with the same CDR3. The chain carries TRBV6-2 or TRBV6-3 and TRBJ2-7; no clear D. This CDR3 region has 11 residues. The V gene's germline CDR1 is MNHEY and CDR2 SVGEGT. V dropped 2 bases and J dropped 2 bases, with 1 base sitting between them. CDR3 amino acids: CASSYAYEQYF. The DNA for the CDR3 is TGTGCCAGCAGTTACGCCTACGAGCAGTACTTC.